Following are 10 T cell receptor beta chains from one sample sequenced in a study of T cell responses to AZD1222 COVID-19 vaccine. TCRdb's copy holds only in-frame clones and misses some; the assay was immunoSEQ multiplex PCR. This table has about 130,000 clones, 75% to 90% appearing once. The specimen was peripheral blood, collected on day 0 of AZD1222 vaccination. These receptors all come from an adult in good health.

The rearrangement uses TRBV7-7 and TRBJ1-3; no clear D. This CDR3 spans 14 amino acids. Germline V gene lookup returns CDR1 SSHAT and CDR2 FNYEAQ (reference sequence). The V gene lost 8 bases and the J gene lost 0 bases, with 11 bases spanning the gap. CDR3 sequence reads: CASSFLSSGNTIYF. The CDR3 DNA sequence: TGTGCCAGCTCCTTCCTTTCCTCTGGAAACACCATATATTTT. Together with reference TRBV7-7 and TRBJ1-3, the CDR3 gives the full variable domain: GAGVSQSPRYKVTKRGQDVTLRCDPISSHATLYWYQQALGQGPEFLTYFNYEAQPDKSGLPSDRFSAERPEGSISTLTIQRTEQRDSAMYRCASSFLSSGNTIYFGEGSWLTVV.

CDR3 in DNA: TGTGCCACCCGCAAGGACACTGAAGCTTTCTTT. It yields the protein CATRKDTEAFF. The V and J genes are TRBV19 and TRBJ1-1, with no clear D. CDR1 is LNHDA, CDR2 SQIVND, per germline (reference sequence). Trimming shortened V by 10 bases and J by 3 bases, and 9 bases separated the two germline ends. This CDR3 has 11 amino acids.

CDR3 sequence (DNA): TGTGCCAGCAGCCAAGGGCTAGCGGGAGGGGCCGAGCAGTACTTC. As protein: CASSQGLAGGAEQYF. The V and J genes are TRBV14 and TRBJ2-7, with TRBD2 matching 12 bases. Trimming removed 1 base from V and 6 bases from J; junction bases left unmatched: 4. This CDR3 has 15 amino acids. Germline V gene lookup returns CDR1 SGHDN and CDR2 FVKESK.

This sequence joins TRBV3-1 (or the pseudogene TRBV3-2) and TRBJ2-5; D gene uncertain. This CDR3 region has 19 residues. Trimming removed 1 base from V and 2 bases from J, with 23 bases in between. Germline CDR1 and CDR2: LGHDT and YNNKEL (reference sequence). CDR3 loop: CASSQGPPRRVLSQETQYF. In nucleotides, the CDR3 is TGTGCCAGCAGCCAAGGACCGCCCAGACGGGTCTTATCTCAAGAGACCCAGTACTTC.

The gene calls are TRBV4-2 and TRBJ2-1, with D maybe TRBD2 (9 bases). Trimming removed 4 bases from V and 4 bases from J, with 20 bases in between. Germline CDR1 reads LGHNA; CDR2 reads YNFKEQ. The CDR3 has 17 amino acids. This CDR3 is CASSRRGREGPYNEQFF. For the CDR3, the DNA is TGTGCCAGCAGCCGCAGGGGGCGGGAGGGACCTTACAATGAGCAGTTCTTC.

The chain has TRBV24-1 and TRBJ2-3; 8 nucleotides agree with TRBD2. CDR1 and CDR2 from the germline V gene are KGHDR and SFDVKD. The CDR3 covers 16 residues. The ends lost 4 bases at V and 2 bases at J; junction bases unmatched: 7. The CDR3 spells CATSDPGLASTDTQYF. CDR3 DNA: TGTGCCACCAGTGACCCTGGACTAGCATCCACAGATACGCAGTATTTT.

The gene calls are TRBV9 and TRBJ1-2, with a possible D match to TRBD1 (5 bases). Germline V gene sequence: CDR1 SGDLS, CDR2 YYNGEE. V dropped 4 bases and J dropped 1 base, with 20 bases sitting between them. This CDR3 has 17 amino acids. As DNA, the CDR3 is TGTGCCAGCAGCACGGGGACGGGGATTTTTTTTAACTATGGCTACACCTTC. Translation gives CASSTGTGIFFNYGYTF.

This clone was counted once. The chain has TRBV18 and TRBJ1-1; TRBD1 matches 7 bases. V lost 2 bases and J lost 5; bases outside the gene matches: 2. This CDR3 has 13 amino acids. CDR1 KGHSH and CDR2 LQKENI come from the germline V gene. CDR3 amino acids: CASSPDRETEAFF. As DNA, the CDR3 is TGTGCCAGCTCACCAGACAGGGAGACTGAAGCTTTCTTT.

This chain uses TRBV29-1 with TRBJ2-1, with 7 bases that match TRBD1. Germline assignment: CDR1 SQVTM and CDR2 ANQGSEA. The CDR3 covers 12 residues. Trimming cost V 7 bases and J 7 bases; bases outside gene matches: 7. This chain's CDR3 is CSGDRVRNEQFF. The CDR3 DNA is TGCAGCGGTGACAGGGTACGAAATGAGCAGTTCTTC.

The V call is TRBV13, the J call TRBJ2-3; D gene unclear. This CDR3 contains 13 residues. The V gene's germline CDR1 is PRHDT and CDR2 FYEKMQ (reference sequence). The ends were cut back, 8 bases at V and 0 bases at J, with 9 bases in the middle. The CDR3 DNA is TGTGCCAGCCTCTGGTCGAGCACAGATACGCAGTATTTT. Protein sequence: CASLWSSTDTQYF. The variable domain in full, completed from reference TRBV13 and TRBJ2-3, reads AAGVIQSPRHLIKEKRETATLKCYPIPRHDTVYWYQQGPGQDPQFLISFYEKMQSDKGSIPDRFSAQQFSDYHSELNMSSLELGDSALYFCASLWSSTDTQYFGPGTRLTVL.